Each of the 15 T cell receptor beta chains below was sequenced from the same sample in a study of graft-versus-host responses after intestinal transplantation (dated by TCRdb to the early 2020s). Read against the paper, the sample's time point label means: cells obtained before transplantation from donor or recipient. These receptors are not linked to any known antigen. Library preparation used the immunoSEQ multiplex PCR assay. TCRdb obtained this table from immuneACCESS and retained in-frame rearrangements with V and J assigned. These tables miss some clones; where compared with another copy, unresolved V genes account for less than half of the shortfall, and the remainder is unexplained. The sample has roughly 69,000 clones on record, 85% to 95% of them singletons. The ten largest make up about 1.7% of the sample. Specimen: unstimulated CD8+ T cells sorted from spleen or lymph node cells, collected before transplant. All receptors derive from a human donor who was the organ donor for an intestinal transplant.

The chain combines TRBV27 with TRBJ2-1, with D possibly TRBD2 on 6 matching bases. Germline V gene data show CDR1 as MNHEY and CDR2 as SMNVEV (reference sequence). CDR3 size: 13 residues. Trimming shortened V by 6 bases and J by 9 bases, and 15 bases separated the two germline ends. The CDR3 DNA reads TGTGCCAGCAGCCACGGGAGAGGGATTGAGCAGTTCTTC. It is translated as CASSHGRGIEQFF.

DNA for the CDR3: TGTGCCAGCAAGGGAAGAGGGGGCAGGTACTACGAGCAGTACTTC. Residues: CASKGRGGRYYEQYF. The gene calls are TRBV28 and TRBJ2-7, with 7 bases fitting TRBD1. V shed 7 bases and J 3 bases; nucleotides not matched to a gene: 12. Germline lookup yields CDR1 MDHEN and CDR2 SYDVKM. The CDR3 has 15 residues. Filled out from reference TRBV28 and TRBJ2-7, the complete variable domain reads DVKVTQSSRYLVKRTGEKVFLECVQDMDHENMFWYRQDPGLGLRLIYFSYDVKMKEKGDIPEGYSVSREKKERFSLILESASTNQTSMYLCASKGRGGRYYEQYFGPGTRLTVT.

The chain uses TRBV7-8 and TRBJ2-5, with 9 bases aligning to TRBD2. The CDR3 contains 15 residues. V lost 5 bases and J lost 1; bases outside the gene matches: 5. Germline CDR1 is SGHVS and CDR2 is FQNEAQ. The CDR3: CASSHGLATQETQYF. The CDR3 region has the DNA TGTGCCAGCAGCCACGGACTAGCGACCCAAGAGACCCAGTACTTC. Complete variable domain (other parts from reference TRBV7-8 and TRBJ2-5): GAGVSQSPRYKVAKRGQDVALRCDPISGHVSLFWYQQALGQGPEFLTYFQNEAQLDKSGLPSDRFFAERPEGSVSTLKIQRTQQEDSAVYLCASSHGLATQETQYFGPGTRLLVL.

V usage is TRBV4-2 and J usage is TRBJ2-7; 11 positions agree with TRBD2. J lost 2 bases, V lost 0 bases, and 6 bases had no gene match. Germline lookup yields CDR1 LGHNA and CDR2 YNFKEQ. This CDR3 spans 17 amino acids. The chain's CDR3 is CASSQEQGLAGTYEQYF. Here the CDR3 DNA reads TGTGCCAGCAGCCAAGAGCAAGGACTAGCGGGTACCTACGAGCAGTACTTC.

The V call is TRBV27, the J call TRBJ2-7, with 8 bases lining up with TRBD1. V dropped 5 bases and J dropped 3; count of bases not matched to a gene: 6. The V gene's germline CDR1 is MNHEY and CDR2 SMNVEV (reference sequence). The CDR3 sequence is 14 residues long. The CDR3 bases are TGTGCCAGCAGTACCAGGGGGCCTCTCTACGAGCAGTACTTC. Protein: CASSTRGPLYEQYF.

V and J are TRBV28 and TRBJ2-5, with a tentative D call TRBD2 (6 bases). The V gene lost 8 bases and the J gene lost 7 bases, with 14 bases spanning the gap. The length of the CDR3 is 12 residues. Germline V gives CDR1 MDHEN, CDR2 SYDVKM. The CDR3 sequence: CASRDPEGTQYF. DNA for the CDR3: TGTGCCAGCCGGGACCCGGAGGGGACCCAGTACTTC.

The chain uses TRBV9 and TRBJ2-3; 9 bases line up with TRBD2. The CDR3 sequence is 16 residues long. The V gene's germline CDR1 is SGDLS and CDR2 YYNGEE. V dropped 0 bases and J dropped 5; count of bases not matched to a gene: 7. The CDR3 is CASSVGSGRWRDTQYF. As DNA, the CDR3 is TGTGCCAGCAGCGTAGGGAGCGGGAGGTGGAGAGATACGCAGTATTTT.

The rearrangement links TRBV30 to TRBJ2-1, with TRBD2 as a possible D gene (6 bases). There are 14 residues in the CDR3. The ends were cut back, 1 base at V and 0 bases at J, with 7 bases in the middle. The germline V gene has CDR1 GTSNPN and CDR2 SVGIG (reference sequence). The CDR3 region has the DNA TGTGCCTGGAGTGGCGGGGCCTCCTACAATGAGCAGTTCTTC. It specifies CAWSGGASYNEQFF.

This chain joins TRBV15 and TRBJ2-3; D is unclear. The CDR3 consists of 15 residues. V shed 0 bases and J shed 0 bases, with 7 bases lying between them. Germline V gene lookup returns CDR1 LNHNV and CDR2 YYDKDF (reference sequence). The CDR3 DNA reads TGTGCCACCAGCAGAGACGGGTCTAGCACAGATACGCAGTATTTT. Protein sequence: CATSRDGSSTDTQYF.

The J gene is TRBJ2-3, the V gene TRBV27, with 7 nucleotides matching TRBD2. V dropped 4 bases and J dropped 4; count of bases not matched to a gene: 2. The CDR3 runs to 13 residues. Germline V gene data show CDR1 as MNHEY and CDR2 as SMNVEV (reference sequence). CDR3 region: CASSWGGADTQYF. The CDR3 nucleotides are TGTGCCAGCAGTTGGGGGGGTGCAGATACGCAGTATTTT.

V and J are TRBV7-2 and TRBJ2-1; 13 bases match TRBD2. Germline V gene sequence: CDR1 SGHTA, CDR2 FQGNSA. V trimming: 5 bases; J trimming: 8 bases; junction bases outside the gene matches: 6. The CDR3 runs to 15 residues. The CDR3 nucleotides are TGTGCCAGCAGCGTCGGGACTAGCGGGATGGATGAGCAGTTCTTC. Amino acids: CASSVGTSGMDEQFF.

The chain carries TRBV28 and TRBJ2-7; 8 nucleotides line up with TRBD2. CDR3 length equals 18 residues. Germline CDR1 MDHEN, CDR2 SYDVKM. Trimming took 2 bases from V and 6 from J; bases not matched to a gene: 18. As DNA, the CDR3 is TGTGCCAGCAGTTTACACCGTAAGCGGGAGCTAGTTTTCGGCGAGCAGTACTTC. Encoded protein: CASSLHRKRELVFGEQYF. The full variable domain, its missing parts supplied by reference TRBV28 and TRBJ2-7, is DVKVTQSSRYLVKRTGEKVFLECVQDMDHENMFWYRQDPGLGLRLIYFSYDVKMKEKGDIPEGYSVSREKKERFSLILESASTNQTSMYLCASSLHRKRELVFGEQYFGPGTRLTVT.

This sequence joins TRBV19 and TRBJ2-7; TRBD2 matches at 8 bases. There are 15 residues in the CDR3. The V gene end was trimmed by 5 bases and the J gene end by 0 bases; junction bases not matched to a gene: 6. In germline, CDR1 is LNHDA, CDR2 SQIVND (reference sequence). The CDR3 coding sequence is TGTGCCAGTAGTGCGTCTAGCGGGCGCTCCTACGAGCAGTACTTC. It is translated as CASSASSGRSYEQYF.

This chain uses TRBV7-9 with TRBJ2-5; D may be TRBD2 (5 bases). The CDR3 is 17 residues long. Germline V gene sequence: CDR1 SEHNR, CDR2 FQNEAQ (reference sequence). The V end was cut by 7 bases, the J end by 2 bases, with 23 bases between. The CDR3 bases are TGTGCCAGCATAGGCGACGGTGATTCGTCGGGACAAGAGACCCAGTACTTC. Protein sequence: CASIGDGDSSGQETQYF.

This clone was counted between two and nine times. This rearrangement joins TRBV6-4 to TRBJ2-7; D uncertain. In germline, CDR1 is MRHNA, CDR2 SNTAGT. Trimming removed 0 bases at V and 1 base at J, with 13 bases between. This CDR3 comprises 16 residues. The CDR3 sequence is CASSDSKSEPSYEQYF. The CDR3 region has the DNA TGTGCCAGCAGTGACTCGAAGTCAGAACCTTCCTACGAGCAGTACTTC.